The rows below give T cell receptor beta chains drawn from one sample of a study of blood T cells in healthy people across ages. In TCRdb, the 5' RACE reads were re-called with MiXCR into one record per CDR3 protein. Counted here are 700,000 to 950,000 distinct CDR3 sequences, more than 40% occurring once; the ten biggest clones make up about 20%. The sample consisted of blood. These receptor sequences come from a woman in her fifties or sixties in good health. Each CDR3 is given with its conserved first and last residue. D genes are given only for firm matches. A clone size is listed for some rows: how often the clone was seen (once, few, many), or a class if it is expanded.

abundance	v_gene	j_gene	d_gene	CDR3nt	CDR3aa
-	TRBV5-1	TRBJ2-3	TRBD1	TGCGCCAGCAGCACAGGGGCCAGTAGCACAGATACGCAGTATTTT	CASSTGASSTDTQYF
-	TRBV20-1	TRBJ2-1	-	TGCAGTGCTACGGACAGCCAGTTCTTC	CSATDSQFF
many	TRBV29-1	TRBJ2-5	-	TGCAGCGCATATAAGGGCGACAGGCTGGAGACCCAGTACTTC	CSAYKGDRLETQYF
many	TRBV20-1	TRBJ2-7	-	TGCAGTGCTAGAGATCTCGGCAGGGCCTACGAGCAGTACTTC	CSARDLGRAYEQYF
-	TRBV9	TRBJ2-3	-	TGTGCCAGCAGCGTAGCTACAAGACATCCTCCGGGGGATACGCAGTATTTT	CASSVATRHPPGDTQYF
few	TRBV6-2/TRBV6-3	TRBJ2-4	TRBD1	TGTGCCAGCTGCCGGGACAGGGGGGTCAACCCCTTAGCCAAAAACATTCAGTACTTC	CASCRDRGVNPLAKNIQYF
-	TRBV7-9	TRBJ2-7	TRBD1	TGTGCCAGCAGCTTGGGGGACAGTCGAAACGAGCAGTACTTC	CASSLGDSRNEQYF
-	TRBV5-4	TRBJ2-1	-	TGTGCCAGCAGCGGAGAGTCCTACAATGAGCAGTTCTTC	CASSGESYNEQFF
few	TRBV19	TRBJ1-6	TRBD1	TGTGCCAGTACTTCAGGGGGGGCCGGAAATTCACCCCTCCACTTT	CASTSGGAGNSPLHF
-	TRBV27	TRBJ1-5	TRBD1	TGTGCCAGCGGTGCCGGGACAGGGGGTCAGCCCCAGCATTTT	CASGAGTGGQPQHF
few	TRBV20-1	TRBJ1-6	TRBD1	TGCAGTGCTTTTAGGGACAGGGGGCAGAATTCACCCCTCCACTTT	CSAFRDRGQNSPLHF
-	TRBV21-1	TRBJ1-4	-	TGTGCCAGCGCCCAGACTCACGACGGGCGGGCTAATGAAAAACTGTTTTTT	CASAQTHDGRANEKLFF
-	TRBV7-2	TRBJ2-5	TRBD2	TGTGCCAGCAGCTTTGCTAGCGGGAGTCAAGAGACCCAGTACTTC	CASSFASGSQETQYF
-	TRBV7-9	TRBJ1-1	-	TGTGCCAGCAGCTTAGCTTCAGGGGACAACACTGAAGCTTTCTTT	CASSLASGDNTEAFF
few	TRBV7-9	TRBJ2-7	-	TGTGCCAGCAGCTTAGGGTCCGGGAGTGTGCGCGAGCAGTACTTC	CASSLGSGSVREQYF
-	TRBV3-1	TRBJ1-1	-	TGTGCCAGCAGCCCAGCGGACAAGTCGGGGGCTTTCTTT	CASSPADKSGAFF
-	TRBV5-1	TRBJ2-7	-	TGCGCCAGCAGGCGCGAGGTGAGCACAGCCTACGAGCAGTACTTC	CASRREVSTAYEQYF
-	TRBV5-1	TRBJ1-1	-	TGCGCCAGCAGCTTGTGGGGTTCAGTAATGAACACTGAAGCTTTCTTT	CASSLWGSVMNTEAFF
few	TRBV7-2	TRBJ2-2	TRBD2	TGTGCCAGCAGCTTAGCTGGGACTAGCGGGAGTAGGGGGGAGCTGTTTTTT	CASSLAGTSGSRGELFF
many	TRBV6-5	TRBJ2-1	TRBD2	TGTGCCAGCAGTCCTCGCGGGAGCTCCTACAATGAGCAGTTCTTC	CASSPRGSSYNEQFF
-	TRBV7-2	TRBJ2-7	-	TGTGCCAGCAGCTTAGATCTGAGGCCCTTCTACGAGCAGTACTTC	CASSLDLRPFYEQYF
-	TRBV12-3/TRBV12-4	TRBJ1-1	TRBD1	TGTGCCAGCAGTGTAGGTGGGGACAGGCGAGCTTTCTTT	CASSVGGDRRAFF
-	TRBV5-1	TRBJ2-7	-	TGCGCCAGCAGCTTGGCCCTGGGATTGGACGAGCAGTACTTC	CASSLALGLDEQYF
many	TRBV10-3	TRBJ1-1	-	TGTGCCATCAGTGACCGGGTCCCGAACACTGAAGCTTTCTTT	CAISDRVPNTEAFF
many	TRBV7-2	TRBJ2-3	-	TGTGCCAGCACCCCAGGGGGTGCGGGAGGTAGCGCAGATACGCAGTATTTT	CASTPGGAGGSADTQYF
once	TRBV12-3/TRBV12-4	TRBJ2-1	TRBD1	TGTGCCACCGGCAAAACCCCGGGACAGGGGTTCTTC	CATGKTPGQGFF
-	TRBV6-2/TRBV6-3	TRBJ1-2	-	TGTGCCAGCATGAGGACACCGGAGGTAAACTATGGCTACACCTTC	CASMRTPEVNYGYTF
few	TRBV28	TRBJ2-7	-	TGTGCCAGCAGTTCCGGGACACTCGCCTACGAGCAGTACTTC	CASSSGTLAYEQYF
few	TRBV7-9	TRBJ1-6	TRBD1	TGTGCCAGCAGCTTACGAAGGGGGCGCGATTCACCCCTCCACTTT	CASSLRRGRDSPLHF
few	TRBV6-5	TRBJ1-1	-	TGTGCCAGCAGTGTGAACACTGAAGCTTTCTTT	CASSVNTEAFF
-	TRBV24-1	TRBJ2-3	-	TGTGCCACCTCAGGAGGGGGCACAGATACGCAGTATTTT	CATSGGGTDTQYF
many	TRBV25-1	TRBJ2-7	-	TGTGCCAGCAGTGATGAGGGACCCTACGAGCAGTACTTC	CASSDEGPYEQYF
once	TRBV30	TRBJ2-1	-	TGTGCCTGGAGTGTGGACTCCTTGGATGAGCAGTTCTTC	CAWSVDSLDEQFF
-	TRBV3-1	TRBJ2-7	-	TGTGCCAGCAGCCAAGTGCAGGGGTACGACGAGCAGTACTTC	CASSQVQGYDEQYF
-	TRBV12-3/TRBV12-4	TRBJ2-7	-	TGTGCCAGCAGTTTAGCCGGGTGGGTAGGCTACGAGCAGTACTTC	CASSLAGWVGYEQYF
-	TRBV12-3/TRBV12-4	TRBJ2-7	-	TGTGCCAACAGTTTCGGCGGGCCGTACAATGAGCAGTACTTC	CANSFGGPYNEQYF